These T cell receptor beta chains were read from a single sample in a study of T cells after posttransplantation cyclophosphamide. Method: immunoSEQ multiplex PCR; TCRdb's copy keeps in-frame clones and lacks some. The sample presents tens of thousands of clones, none singletons. Material: PBMCs, obtained after allogeneic stem cell transplant with posttransplant cyclophosphamide. All receptors derive from a male patient younger than 30 who received an allogeneic stem cell transplant from a related donor, was CMV-positive, and had no GVHD. Some T cells may originate from the graft donor. CDR3s include the opening cysteine and the closing phenylalanine or tryptophan. A D gene is named only where the DNA matches it firmly. Size is stated as once, few or many counts, or a class when the clone is expanded.

TRBJ1-5,.,TRBV10-2,many,TGCGCCAGCGGAGATTATAGCAATCAGCCCCAGCATTTT,CASGDYSNQPQHF
TRBJ2-7,TRBD1,TRBV27,many,TGTGCCAGCAGTACGTCTGGGACAGGGACCTACGAGCAGTACTTC,CASSTSGTGTYEQYF
TRBJ1-5,TRBD1,TRBV5-5,many,TGTGCCAGCAGCCCCCGGGACAGCATTAATCAGCCCCAGCATTTT,CASSPRDSINQPQHF
TRBJ2-2,TRBD1,TRBV5-4,few,TGTGCCAGCAGCTTGGTGAGGGGGCAGGGCACCGGGGAGCTGTTTTTT,CASSLVRGQGTGELFF
TRBJ2-3,TRBD2,TRBV28,many,TGTGCCAGCAGTTCTTCCGGGACTAGGGGCCCAGATACGCAGTATTTT,CASSSSGTRGPDTQYF
TRBJ2-1,TRBD2,TRBV9,many,TGTGCCAGCAGCGTAACCTGGACTAGCGGGAACAATGAGCAGTTCTTC,CASSVTWTSGNNEQFF
TRBJ1-1,TRBD1,TRBV6-5,many,TGTGCCAGCAAAAAGGCGGACAGGGTCCCTGAAGCTTTCTTT,CASKKADRVPEAFF
TRBJ2-7,TRBD2,TRBV4-1,many,TGCGCCAGCAGCCAAGTGGGCAGGACTAGGTATTACGAGCAGTACTTC,CASSQVGRTRYYEQYF
TRBJ1-6,.,TRBV5-4,many,TGTGCCAGCAGCTCTGGATGGAGCGTTCTTAATTCACCCCTCCACTTT,CASSSGWSVLNSPLHF
TRBJ1-5,TRBD1,TRBV30,many,TGTGCCTGGAGGGACAGGGGAACTCAGCCCCAGCATTTT,CAWRDRGTQPQHF
TRBJ2-2,TRBD1,TRBV5-4,many,TGTGCCAGCAGCCCGGGTCGACAGGGTTCCACCGGGGAGCTGTTTTTT,CASSPGRQGSTGELFF
TRBJ2-2,.,TRBV5-5,many,TGTGCCAGCAGCTGGCCCAGCGGGCTTAACACCGGGGAGCTGTTTTTT,CASSWPSGLNTGELFF
TRBJ2-1,.,TRBV6-4,many,TGTGCCAGCAGTGACTCCCCCCTTAGCGGTGGGGTTGGGAATGAGCAGTTCTTC,CASSDSPLSGGVGNEQFF
TRBJ1-6,.,TRBV6-1,many,TGTGCCAGCAGTGAGCAGGGCAGGGGAAGTTCACCCCTCCACTTT,CASSEQGRGSSPLHF
TRBJ1-3,.,TRBV28,many,TGTGCCAGCAGTCAACACCCCGCGGGGCCTGGAAACACCATATATTTT,CASSQHPAGPGNTIYF
TRBJ1-2,.,TRBV6-6,many,TGTGCCAGCAGTTACTCGACCGGGTCTGGCTACACCTTC,CASSYSTGSGYTF
TRBJ2-5,.,TRBV7-2,few,TGTGCCAGCAGCTTAGGGCTGGAGCAGTACTTC,CASSLGLEQYF
TRBJ2-7,TRBD1,TRBV29-1,many,TGCAGCGGAGGGACAGGGGACCACGAGCAGTACTTC,CSGGTGDHEQYF
TRBJ1-5,.,TRBV7-3,many,TGTGCCAGCAGCCGGGGGGATCAGCCCCAGCATTTT,CASSRGDQPQHF
TRBJ2-3,TRBD2,TRBV2,many,TGTGCCGGAGGGACTAGCGGGTGGGGTACGCAGTATTTT,CAGGTSGWGTQYF